One and the same sample provided the 8 T cell receptor beta chains below, sequenced in a study of blood T cell repertoires in COVID-19. Sequenced by immunoSEQ multiplex PCR; TCRdb stores in-frame clones only, minus some. In the table there are tens of thousands of clones, 70% to 80% of which are singletons. Sequencing was carried out using peripheral blood. The receptors stem from a human donor in a cohort sampled during active COVID-19.

The count of this clone is one. The rearrangement links TRBV5-1 to TRBJ1-5; 7 positions match TRBD1. CDR3 length equals 14 residues. CDR1 is SGHRS and CDR2 is YFSETQ in the germline V gene. Germline trimming cut 4 bases from V and 5 bases from J; bases unmatched to any gene: 6. The CDR3 loop is CASSLTGQDQPQHF. The DNA for the CDR3 is TGCGCCAGCAGCCTGACAGGGCAAGATCAGCCCCAGCATTTT. The variable domain in full, with the rest retrieved from reference TRBV5-1 and TRBJ1-5, is KAGVTQTPRYLIKTRGQQVTLSCSPISGHRSVSWYQQTPGQGLQFLFEYFSETQRNKGNFPGRFSGRQFSNSRSEMNVSTLELGDSALYLCASSLTGQDQPQHFGDGTRLSIL.

In nucleotides, the CDR3 is TGTGCCTGGAGTCGAGGGCGACAAGACTATGGCTACACCTTC. It translates to CAWSRGRQDYGYTF. The rearrangement links TRBV30 to TRBJ1-2; no clear D gene. The CDR3 covers 14 residues. Germline V gene data show CDR1 as GTSNPN and CDR2 as SVGIG (reference sequence). The germline V and J ends were trimmed by 2 bases and 3 bases, with 13 bases remaining between them.

This rearrangement joins TRBV5-1 to TRBJ2-7, with 11 bases fitting TRBD1. V dropped 4 bases and J dropped 2; count of bases not matched to a gene: 5. Germline values: CDR1 SGHRS, CDR2 YFSETQ. This CDR3 has 15 amino acids. The CDR3 bases are TGCGCCAGCAGCCTTTCGGGACAGGGGGCCTACGAGCAGTACTTC. It codes for CASSLSGQGAYEQYF. Full variable domain (outside the CDR3, taken from reference TRBV5-1 and TRBJ2-7): KAGVTQTPRYLIKTRGQQVTLSCSPISGHRSVSWYQQTPGQGLQFLFEYFSETQRNKGNFPGRFSGRQFSNSRSEMNVSTLELGDSALYLCASSLSGQGAYEQYFGPGTRLTVT.

This clone appeared a few times. The chain couples TRBV4-1 to TRBJ2-7; 7 positions agree with TRBD1. Looked up from germline, CDR1 is MGHRA and CDR2 is YSYEKL. V lost 1 base, J lost 2 bases, and 8 bases stayed unmatched. This CDR3 is 16 amino acids long. CDR3 sequence reads: CASSQVGAGGAYEQYF. CDR3 bases: TGCGCCAGCAGCCAAGTTGGGGCAGGGGGAGCCTACGAGCAGTACTTC.

The chain joins TRBV3-1 (or the pseudogene TRBV3-2) to TRBJ2-1; 10 nucleotides align to TRBD2. Germline values: CDR1 LGHDT, CDR2 YNNKEL (reference sequence). With 3 bases clipped from V and 7 bases from J, the junction kept 9 bases outside the gene matches. CDR3 length: 16 residues. The CDR3 protein is CASSHTSGRAVNEQFF. The CDR3 region has the DNA TGTGCCAGCAGCCACACCAGCGGGAGGGCCGTGAATGAGCAGTTCTTC.

The chain recombines TRBV18 with TRBJ2-7, with a tentative D call TRBD1 (5 bases). Germline CDR1 reads KGHSH; CDR2 reads LQKENI. V lost 3 bases to trimming and J lost 6 bases, with 18 bases between them. The length of the CDR3 is 15 residues. The CDR3: CASSPAQGARTEQYF. In DNA, the CDR3 is TGTGCCAGCTCACCGGCCCAGGGCGCGCGGACCGAGCAGTACTTC.

J is TRBJ1-1 and V is TRBV7-8; D unresolved. This CDR3 has 14 amino acids. V was trimmed by 2 bases and J by 4 bases, leaving 11 bases between them. The germline gives CDR1 SGHVS, CDR2 FQNEAQ. The DNA for the CDR3 is TGTGCCAGCAGCTTAAACAGAGCGGGCACTGAAGCTTTCTTT. This codes for CASSLNRAGTEAFF. Full variable domain (missing parts from reference TRBV7-8 and TRBJ1-1): GAGVSQSPRYKVAKRGQDVALRCDPISGHVSLFWYQQALGQGPEFLTYFQNEAQLDKSGLPSDRFFAERPEGSVSTLKIQRTQQEDSAVYLCASSLNRAGTEAFFGQGTRLTVV.

This clone has just one count. The V gene is TRBV27, the J gene TRBJ2-5; TRBD1 matches 9 bases. CDR1 and CDR2 from the germline V gene are MNHEY and SMNVEV (reference sequence). The CDR3 is 15 amino acids. With 5 bases clipped from V and 5 bases from J, the junction kept 9 bases outside the gene matches. The CDR3 region has the DNA TGTGCCAGCAGTGCTAGGGACAGGGTTTCGGAGACCCAGTACTTC. Translated, it gives CASSARDRVSETQYF.